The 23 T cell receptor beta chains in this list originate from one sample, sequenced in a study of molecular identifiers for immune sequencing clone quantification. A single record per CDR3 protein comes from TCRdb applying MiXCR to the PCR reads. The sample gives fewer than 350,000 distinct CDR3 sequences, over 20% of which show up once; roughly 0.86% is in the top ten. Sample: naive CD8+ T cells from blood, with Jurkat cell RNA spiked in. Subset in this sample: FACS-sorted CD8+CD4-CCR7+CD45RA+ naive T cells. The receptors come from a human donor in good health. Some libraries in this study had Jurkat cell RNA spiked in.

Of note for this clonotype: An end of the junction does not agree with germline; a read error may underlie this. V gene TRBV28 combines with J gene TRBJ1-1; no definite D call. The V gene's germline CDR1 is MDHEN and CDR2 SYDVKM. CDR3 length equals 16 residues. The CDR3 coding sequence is TGTGCCAGCAGCTTATTCACCACATCAGAGAACACTGAAGCTTTCTTT. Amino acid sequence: CASSLFTTSENTEAFF.

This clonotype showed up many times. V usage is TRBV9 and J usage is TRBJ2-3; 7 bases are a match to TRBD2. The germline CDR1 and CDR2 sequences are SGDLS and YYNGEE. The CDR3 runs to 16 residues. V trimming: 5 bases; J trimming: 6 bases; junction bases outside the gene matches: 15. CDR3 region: CASSLSGGSLSDTQYF. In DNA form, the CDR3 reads TGTGCCAGCAGTTTGTCGGGCGGGAGTTTATCGGATACGCAGTATTTT. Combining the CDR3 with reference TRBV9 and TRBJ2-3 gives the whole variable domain DSGVTQTPKHLITATGQRVTLRCSPRSGDLSVYWYQQSLDQGLQFLIQYYNGEERAKGNILERFSAQQFPDLHSELNLSSLELGDSALYFCASSLSGGSLSDTQYFGPGTRLTVL.

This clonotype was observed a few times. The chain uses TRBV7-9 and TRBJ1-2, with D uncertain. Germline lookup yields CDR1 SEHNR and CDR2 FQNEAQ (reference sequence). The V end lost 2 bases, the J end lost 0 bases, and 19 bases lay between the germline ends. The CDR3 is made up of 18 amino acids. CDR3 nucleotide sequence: TGTGCCAGCAGCTTATATTCGTCTCCGCCGACGGCTAACTATGGCTACACCTTC. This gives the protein CASSLYSSPPTANYGYTF.

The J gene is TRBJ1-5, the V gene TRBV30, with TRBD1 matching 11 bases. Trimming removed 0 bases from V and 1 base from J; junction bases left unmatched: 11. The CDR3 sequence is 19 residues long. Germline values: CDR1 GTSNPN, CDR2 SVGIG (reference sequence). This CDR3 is CAWSVRGQGEVWSNQPQHF. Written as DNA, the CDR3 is TGTGCCTGGAGTGTACGGGGACAGGGGGAAGTATGGAGCAATCAGCCCCAGCATTTT.

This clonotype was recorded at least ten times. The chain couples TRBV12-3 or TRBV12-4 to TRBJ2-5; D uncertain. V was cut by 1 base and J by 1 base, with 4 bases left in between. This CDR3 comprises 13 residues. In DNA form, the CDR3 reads TGTGCCAGCAGTTTAGTGCTCCAAGAGACCCAGTACTTC. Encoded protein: CASSLVLQETQYF.

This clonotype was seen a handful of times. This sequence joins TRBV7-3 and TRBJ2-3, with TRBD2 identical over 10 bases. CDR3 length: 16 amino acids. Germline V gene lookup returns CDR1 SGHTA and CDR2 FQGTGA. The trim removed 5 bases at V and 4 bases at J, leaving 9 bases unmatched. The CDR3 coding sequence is TGTGCCAGCAGCAGCTATAGCGGGAGGTCGGCAGATACGCAGTATTTT. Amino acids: CASSSYSGRSADTQYF.

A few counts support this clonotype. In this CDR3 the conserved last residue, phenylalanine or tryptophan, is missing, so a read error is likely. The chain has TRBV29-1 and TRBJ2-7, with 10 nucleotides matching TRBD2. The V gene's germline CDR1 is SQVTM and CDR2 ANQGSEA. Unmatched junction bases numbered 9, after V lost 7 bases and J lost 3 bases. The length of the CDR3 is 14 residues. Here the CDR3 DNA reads TGCAGCGCTCTAAGCGGGGGGGGTGACTACGAGCAGTACCTC. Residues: CSALSGGGDYEQYL.

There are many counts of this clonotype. CDR3 sequence: CSAARQGITDTQYF. CDR3 coding DNA: TGCAGTGCTGCGAGACAGGGAATTACAGATACGCAGTATTTT. J is TRBJ2-3 and V is TRBV20-1; TRBD1 matches 7 bases. V lost 5 bases, J lost 3 bases, and 8 bases stayed unmatched. Germline CDR1 DFQATT, CDR2 SNEGSKA (reference sequence). CDR3 length: 14 amino acids.

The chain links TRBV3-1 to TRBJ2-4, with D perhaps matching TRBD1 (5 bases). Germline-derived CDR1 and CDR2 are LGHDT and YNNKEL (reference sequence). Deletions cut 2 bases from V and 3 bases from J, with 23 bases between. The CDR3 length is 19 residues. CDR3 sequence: CASSQKMIDRPLVKNIQYF. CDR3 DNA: TGTGCCAGCAGCCAAAAGATGATCGACAGACCTCTAGTCAAAAACATTCAGTACTTC.

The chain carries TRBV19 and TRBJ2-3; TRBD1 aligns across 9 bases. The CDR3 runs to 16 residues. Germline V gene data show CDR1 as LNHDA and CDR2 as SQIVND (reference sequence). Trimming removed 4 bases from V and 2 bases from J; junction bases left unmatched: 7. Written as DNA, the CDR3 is TGTGCCAGTAGTAACCCGGACAGGGGAAACACAGATACGCAGTATTTT. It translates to CASSNPDRGNTDTQYF.

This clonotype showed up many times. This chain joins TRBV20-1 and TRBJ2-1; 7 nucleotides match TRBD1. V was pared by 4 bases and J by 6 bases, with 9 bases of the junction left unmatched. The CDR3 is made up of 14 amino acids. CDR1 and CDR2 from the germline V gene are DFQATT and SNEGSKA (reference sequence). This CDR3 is CSANDRDLPNEQFF. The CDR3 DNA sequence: TGCAGTGCTAACGACAGGGATTTGCCCAATGAGCAGTTCTTC.

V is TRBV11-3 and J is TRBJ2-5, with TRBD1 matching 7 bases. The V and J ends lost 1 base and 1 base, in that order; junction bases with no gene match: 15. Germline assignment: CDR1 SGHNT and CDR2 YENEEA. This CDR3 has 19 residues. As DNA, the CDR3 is TGTGCCAGCAGCTTAGGGCCTCGGGACAGTCCCCATCTCCAAGAGACCCAGTACTTC. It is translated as CASSLGPRDSPHLQETQYF.

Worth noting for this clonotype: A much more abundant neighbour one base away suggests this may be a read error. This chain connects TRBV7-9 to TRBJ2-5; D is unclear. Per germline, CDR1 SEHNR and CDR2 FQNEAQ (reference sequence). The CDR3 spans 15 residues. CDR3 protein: CASSPLARYQEAQYF. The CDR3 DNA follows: TGTGCCAGCAGCCCGCTCGCGCGGTACCAAGAGGCCCAGTACTTC.

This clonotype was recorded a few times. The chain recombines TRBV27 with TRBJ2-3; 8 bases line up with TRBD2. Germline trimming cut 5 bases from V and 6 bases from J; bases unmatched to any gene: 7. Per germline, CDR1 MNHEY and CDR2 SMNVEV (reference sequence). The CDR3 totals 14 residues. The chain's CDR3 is CASSPGLGFDTQYF. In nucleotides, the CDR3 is TGTGCCAGCAGTCCGGGACTAGGTTTTGATACGCAGTATTTT.

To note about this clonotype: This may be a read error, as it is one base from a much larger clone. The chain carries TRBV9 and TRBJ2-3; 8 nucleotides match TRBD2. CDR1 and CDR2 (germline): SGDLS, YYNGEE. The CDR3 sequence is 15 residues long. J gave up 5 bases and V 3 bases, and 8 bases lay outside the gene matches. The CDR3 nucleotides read TGTGCCAGCAGCGGGAGAGTAGCGGGAAGAGATACGCAGTATTTT. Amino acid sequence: CASSGRVAGRDTQYF.

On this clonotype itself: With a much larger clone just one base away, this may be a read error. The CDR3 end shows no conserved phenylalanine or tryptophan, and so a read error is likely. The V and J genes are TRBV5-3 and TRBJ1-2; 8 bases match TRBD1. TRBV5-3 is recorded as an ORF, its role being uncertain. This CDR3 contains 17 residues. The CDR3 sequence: CASSLDGQGPIIGGYTL. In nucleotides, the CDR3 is TGTGCCAGCAGCTTGGATGGACAGGGTCCCATTATAGGTGGCTACACCCTC.

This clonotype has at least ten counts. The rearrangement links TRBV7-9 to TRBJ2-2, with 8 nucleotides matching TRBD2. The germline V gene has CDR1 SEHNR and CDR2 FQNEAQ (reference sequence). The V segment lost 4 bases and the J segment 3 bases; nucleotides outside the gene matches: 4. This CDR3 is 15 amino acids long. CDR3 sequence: CASSSPGLDTGELFF. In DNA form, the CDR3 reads TGTGCCAGCAGCTCCCCGGGACTAGACACCGGGGAGCTGTTTTTT. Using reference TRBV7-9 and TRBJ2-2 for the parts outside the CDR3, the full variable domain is DTGVSQNPRHKITKRGQNVTFRCDPISEHNRLYWYRQTLGQGPEFLTYFQNEAQLEKSRLLSDRFSAERPKGSFSTLEIQRTEQGDSAMYLCASSSPGLDTGELFFGEGSRLTVL.

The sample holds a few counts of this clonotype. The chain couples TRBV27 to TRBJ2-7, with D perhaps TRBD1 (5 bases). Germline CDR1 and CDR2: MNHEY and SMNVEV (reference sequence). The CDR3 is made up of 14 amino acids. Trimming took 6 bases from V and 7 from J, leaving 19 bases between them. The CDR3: CASSSRSRVEEQYF. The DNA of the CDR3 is TGTGCCAGCAGCTCCCGGTCCAGGGTGGAGGAGCAGTACTTC.

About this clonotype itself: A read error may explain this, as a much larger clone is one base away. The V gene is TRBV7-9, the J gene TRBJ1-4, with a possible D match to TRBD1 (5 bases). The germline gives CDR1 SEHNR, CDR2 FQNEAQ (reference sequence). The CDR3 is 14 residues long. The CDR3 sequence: CASTPGLLHEELFF. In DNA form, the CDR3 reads TGTGCCAGCACGCCGGGACTTCTCCATGAAGAACTGTTTTTT.

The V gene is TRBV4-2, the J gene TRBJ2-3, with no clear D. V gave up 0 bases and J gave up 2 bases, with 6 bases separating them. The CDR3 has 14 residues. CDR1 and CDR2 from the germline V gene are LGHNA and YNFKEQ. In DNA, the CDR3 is TGTGCCAGCAGCCAAGAGGCCCCCACAGATACGCAGTATTTT. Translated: CASSQEAPTDTQYF.

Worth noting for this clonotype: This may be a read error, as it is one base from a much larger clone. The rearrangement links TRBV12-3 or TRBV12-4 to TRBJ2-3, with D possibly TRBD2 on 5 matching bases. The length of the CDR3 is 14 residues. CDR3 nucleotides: TGTACCAGCAGTTTAGCGCCCTGGGCAGATACGCAGTATTTT. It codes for CTSSLAPWADTQYF.

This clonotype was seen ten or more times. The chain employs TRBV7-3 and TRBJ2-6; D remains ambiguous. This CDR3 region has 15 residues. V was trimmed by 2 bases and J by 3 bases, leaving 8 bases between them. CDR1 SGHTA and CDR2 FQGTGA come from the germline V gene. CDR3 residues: CASSLGAFGANVLTF. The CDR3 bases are TGTGCCAGCAGCTTAGGAGCTTTTGGGGCCAACGTCCTGACTTTC.

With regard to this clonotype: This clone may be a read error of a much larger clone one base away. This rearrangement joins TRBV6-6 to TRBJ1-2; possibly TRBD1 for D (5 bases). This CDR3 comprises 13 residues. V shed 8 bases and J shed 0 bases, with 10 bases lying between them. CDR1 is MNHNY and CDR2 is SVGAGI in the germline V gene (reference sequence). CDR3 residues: CASAQTANYGYTF. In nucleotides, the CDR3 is TGTGCCAGCGCCCAGACAGCTAACTATGGCTACACCTTC.